The 15 T cell receptor beta chains listed next were all sequenced from one sample in a study of cytomegalovirus exposure and HLA in healthy donors. PCR primers comprised 60 Vbeta and 13 Jbeta primers. The repertoire was sequenced with immunoSEQ multiplex PCR; TCRdb's copy has only in-frame clones and lacks some. This table holds roughly 220,000 clones, roughly 80% found once. Sequenced: PBMCs. The receptors were sampled from a man younger than 40 in good health and CMV-seronegative.

V usage is TRBV28 and J usage is TRBJ1-1; possible D gene TRBD1, 5 bases. Trimming cost V 3 bases and J 1 base, with 21 bases left between them. CDR3 size: 18 residues. Per the germline V gene, CDR1 is MDHEN and CDR2 is SYDVKM. CDR3 nucleotides: TGTGCCAGCAGTTTTAATCCAGGACAAGTATCCAGGAACACTGAAGCTTTCTTT. It yields the protein CASSFNPGQVSRNTEAFF. The full variable domain, completed using reference TRBV28 and TRBJ1-1, is DVKVTQSSRYLVKRTGEKVFLECVQDMDHENMFWYRQDPGLGLRLIYFSYDVKMKEKGDIPEGYSVSREKKERFSLILESASTNQTSMYLCASSFNPGQVSRNTEAFFGQGTRLTVV.

The gene calls are TRBV27 and TRBJ2-3; 8 positions agree with TRBD2. Trimming at V came to 4 bases and at J to 0 bases, leaving 12 bases not matched to a gene. This CDR3 region has 18 residues. Germline V gene data show CDR1 as MNHEY and CDR2 as SMNVEV (reference sequence). CDR3 sequence: CASSSRVSGVRSTDTQYF. The CDR3 nucleotides are TGTGCCAGCAGTTCCCGGGTTAGCGGGGTTAGAAGCACAGATACGCAGTATTTT.

V is TRBV28 and J is TRBJ2-1; TRBD1 agrees at 7 bases. Losses at the gene ends were 6 bases for V and 0 bases for J; bases not matched to a gene: 20. This CDR3 region has 20 residues. The germline CDR1 and CDR2 sequences are MDHEN and SYDVKM. CDR3 DNA sequence: TGTGCCAGCAGCCTAAGGGGGCAGCCGGACCTGCTGAGCTCCTACAATGAGCAGTTCTTC. Its translation is CASSLRGQPDLLSSYNEQFF.

V gene TRBV14 combines with J gene TRBJ2-5, with D possibly being TRBD1 (5 bases). The germline V gene encodes CDR1 SGHDN and CDR2 FVKESK. The CDR3 runs 15 residues. V gave up 3 bases and J gave up 4 bases, with 15 bases separating them. The CDR3 loop is CASSHWQGRGETQYF. CDR3 bases: TGTGCCAGCAGCCATTGGCAGGGAAGGGGAGAGACCCAGTACTTC.

The chain carries TRBV6-4 and TRBJ1-5; 7 nucleotides line up with TRBD1. Looked up from germline, CDR1 is MRHNA and CDR2 is SNTAGT. V was pared by 3 bases and J by 6 bases, with 5 bases of the junction left unmatched. This CDR3 comprises 14 residues. The DNA for the CDR3 is TGTGCCAGCAGTGAGACAGGGCAGGGTCAGCCCCAGCATTTT. Its protein product is CASSETGQGQPQHF.

This clone was seen more than once but under ten times. The CDR3 nucleotides are TGTGCCTCCCGGACAGGGGGGAGGGAAAAACTGTTTTTT. It codes for CASRTGGREKLFF. The rearrangement uses TRBV27 and TRBJ1-4; 10 nucleotides agree with TRBD1. V shed 11 bases and J 8 bases; nucleotides not matched to a gene: 8. Germline loops: CDR1 MNHEY, CDR2 SMNVEV (reference sequence). The CDR3 runs to 13 residues.

This chain joins TRBV2 and TRBJ2-3; a weak D match, TRBD1 (5 bases). V lost 3 bases and J lost 5, with 15 bases in between. Germline V lookup: CDR1 SNHLY, CDR2 FYNNEI. The length of the CDR3 is 15 residues. CDR3 coding DNA: TGTGCCAGCAGTGATCGGGCAGGGTGGGGAGATACGCAGTATTTT. This translates into CASSDRAGWGDTQYF.

About this clone: The germline gene is not matched at one end of the junction; a read error may be the cause. This chain connects TRBV5-4 to TRBJ2-1; 10 nucleotides agree with TRBD1. The CDR3 runs 14 residues. Germline CDR1 is SGHNT and CDR2 is YYREEE (reference sequence). CDR3 nucleotides: TGTGCCAGCAGCTATGGGGCGACAGGGGGCGCTCAGATCTTC. This sequence encodes CASSYGATGGAQIF.

This clone was seen only a few times. The gene calls are TRBV7-9 and TRBJ2-7; 9 bases align to TRBD1. The CDR3 runs to 15 residues. Germline values: CDR1 SEHNR, CDR2 FQNEAQ (reference sequence). J gave up 5 bases and V 5 bases, and 10 bases lay outside the gene matches. Here the CDR3 reads CASSMGQGILNEQYF. CDR3 sequence (DNA): TGTGCCAGCAGCATGGGACAGGGCATTCTGAACGAGCAGTACTTC.

This clone has just one count. The genes are TRBV9 and TRBJ2-7; no clear D. This CDR3 is built from 13 residues. Germline V gene data show CDR1 as SGDLS and CDR2 as YYNGEE. V dropped 4 bases and J dropped 1 base, with 9 bases sitting between them. The CDR3: CASSPPFSYEQYF. DNA of the CDR3: TGTGCCAGCAGCCCCCCATTTTCCTACGAGCAGTACTTC.

The chain combines TRBV5-6 with TRBJ2-2; D perhaps matches TRBD2 (5 bases). The CDR3 totals 15 residues. The germline V gene has CDR1 SGHDT and CDR2 YYEEEE. V lost 4 bases, J lost 4 bases, and 14 bases lay in between. The CDR3 region has the DNA TGTGCCAGCAGCCTTTTTGAGGGCGTCACCGGGGAGCTGTTTTTT. It specifies CASSLFEGVTGELFF.

This sequence joins TRBV28 and TRBJ2-1; 7 bases are shared with TRBD2. Trimming removed 6 bases from V and 2 bases from J; junction bases left unmatched: 7. Germline V gene lookup returns CDR1 MDHEN and CDR2 SYDVKM. This CDR3 contains 15 residues. The CDR3 DNA reads TGTGCCAGCAGAAAGAGCGGGGCGGCCTACAATGAGCAGTTCTTC. Translation gives CASRKSGAAYNEQFF.

The chain is built from TRBV19 and TRBJ2-7, with 7 positions matching TRBD1. Looked up from germline, CDR1 is LNHDA and CDR2 is SQIVND (reference sequence). The CDR3 consists of 14 residues. The trim removed 4 bases at V and 10 bases at J, leaving 13 bases unmatched. The CDR3 is CASSTPGTAQKQYF. The CDR3 bases are TGTGCCAGTAGTACCCCCGGGACAGCACAAAAACAGTACTTC. Variable domain in full (rest from reference TRBV19 and TRBJ2-7): DGGITQSPKYLFRKEGQNVTLSCEQNLNHDAMYWYRQDPGQGLRLIYYSQIVNDFQKGDIAEGYSVSREKKESFPLTVTSAQKNPTAFYLCASSTPGTAQKQYFGPGTRLTVT.

The chain links TRBV28 to TRBJ1-1; possible D gene TRBD1, 5 bases. This CDR3 is 13 amino acids long. The V gene's germline CDR1 is MDHEN and CDR2 SYDVKM. The germline V and J ends were trimmed by 4 bases and 3 bases, with 9 bases remaining between them. Written as DNA, the CDR3 is TGTGCCAGCAGTTCCAGGGAGGACACTGAAGCTTTCTTT. Translation gives CASSSREDTEAFF.

The V and J genes are TRBV7-2 and TRBJ1-6; D may be TRBD1 (6 bases). The CDR3 loop spans 15 amino acids. Trimming shortened V by 5 bases and J by 1 base, and 9 bases separated the two germline ends. Looked up from germline, CDR1 is SGHTA and CDR2 is FQGNSA. CDR3 sequence (DNA): TGTGCCAGCAGCCACAGGGAATCCTATAATTCACCCCTCCACTTT. It is translated as CASSHRESYNSPLHF.